The 2 T cell receptor beta chains listed next were all sequenced from one sample in a study of cytomegalovirus exposure and HLA in healthy donors. Primers included in the PCR were 60 Vbeta and 13 Jbeta primers. This table comes from immunoSEQ multiplex PCR, and its TCRdb copy is limited to in-frame clones, with some not included. Altogether roughly 150,000 clones are present, 76% being singletons, with the ten largest covering 2.5% to 3.5%. Specimen: PBMCs. These receptors were collected from a male donor in good health and CMV-seronegative.

V is TRBV4-1 and J is TRBJ2-7, with TRBD2 as a possible D gene (6 bases). CDR1 is MGHRA and CDR2 is YSYEKL in the germline V gene. This CDR3 contains 17 residues. Trimming cost V 3 bases and J 7 bases, with 25 bases left between them. The CDR3 sequence is CASSHTTRVRGLREQYF. In DNA, the CDR3 is TGCGCCAGCAGCCACACCACGAGGGTTCGGGGGTTGAGGGAGCAGTACTTC.

This chain connects TRBV15 to TRBJ2-2; 7 bases agree with TRBD1. CDR1 is LNHNV, CDR2 YYDKDF, per germline (reference sequence). Trimming took 10 bases from V and 2 from J; bases not matched to a gene: 7. This CDR3 comprises 14 residues. The CDR3: CASKGTANTGELFF. The CDR3, as DNA: TGTGCCAGCAAAGGGACAGCCAACACCGGGGAGCTGTTTTTT.